This entry is about one T cell receptor beta chain. The record originates from a study of technical replicates of blood from a handful of donors. Generated by immunoSEQ multiplex PCR, the TCRdb table keeps only in-frame clones and is missing some. The sample has fewer than 45,000 clones, approximately 96% seen once; the top ten hold 0.35% to 0.45%. The CDR3 has 16 residues. V was clipped by 3 bases and J by 6 bases; unmatched bases: 9. The germline V gene has CDR1 SGDLS and CDR2 YYNGEE. Sequencing was carried out using T cells isolated from PBMCs. This sequence originates from a human donor in good health. This chain uses TRBV9 with TRBJ1-5; 10 positions match TRBD1. CDR3 sequence reads: CASSEGHGQGGQPQHF. The CDR3 DNA reads TGTGCCAGCAGCGAGGGGCACGGACAGGGGGGTCAGCCCCAGCATTTT.